The 14 T cell receptor beta chains below come from one sample, sequenced in a study of T cell clones after liver transplantation. The assay was immunoSEQ multiplex PCR, and TCRdb's table has in-frame clones only and misses some. The repertoire has approximately 68,000 clones, around 80% of them found once; the top ten carry 0.6%. This material consisted of CD4+ T cells from blood, taken before liver transplant. These receptors were collected from a human donor who received a liver transplant.

V gene TRBV6-1 combines with J gene TRBJ1-3; possible D gene TRBD1, 6 bases. The CDR3 extends over 16 amino acids. The germline V gene encodes CDR1 MNHNS and CDR2 SASEGT. The V and J ends lost 3 bases and 1 base respectively, with 13 bases between them. CDR3 amino acids: CASSDPGQASGNTIYF. CDR3 coding DNA: TGTGCCAGCAGTGACCCGGGACAAGCATCTGGAAACACCATATATTTT.

This clone was observed a few times. The V and J genes are TRBV5-1 and TRBJ1-5; 9 bases are shared with TRBD1. Germline V gives CDR1 SGHRS, CDR2 YFSETQ. The CDR3 loop spans 15 amino acids. Unmatched junction bases numbered 4, after V lost 3 bases and J lost 3 bases. This CDR3 reads CASSSTGGVNQPQHF. The CDR3 DNA sequence: TGCGCCAGCAGCTCGACAGGGGGGGTCAATCAGCCCCAGCATTTT.

V and J are TRBV7-2 and TRBJ2-1; the match to TRBD2 covers 14 bases. V trimming: 1 base; J trimming: 2 bases; junction bases outside the gene matches: 7. Germline CDR1 and CDR2: SGHTA and FQGNSA. This CDR3 spans 19 amino acids. CDR3 sequence: CASSLVGTSGSRAYNEQFF. The CDR3, as DNA: TGTGCCAGCAGCTTAGTTGGGACTAGCGGGAGTCGGGCCTACAATGAGCAGTTCTTC.

In this sample, this clone is medium-sized (0.01 to 0.1%). The chain joins TRBV6-1 to TRBJ2-7, with TRBD1 matching over 9 bases. The V and J ends lost 9 bases and 3 bases, in that order; junction bases with no gene match: 12. Germline CDR1 reads MNHNS; CDR2 reads SASEGT. There are 15 residues in the CDR3. CDR3: CASIRFGTGNYEQYF. DNA of the CDR3: TGTGCCAGTATCCGGTTTGGGACAGGGAACTACGAGCAGTACTTC.

The chain has TRBV18 and TRBJ2-4, with TRBD1 identical over 7 bases. Trimming cost V 3 bases and J 1 base; bases outside gene matches: 3. This CDR3 contains 15 residues. Germline CDR1 reads KGHSH; CDR2 reads LQKENI. Here the CDR3 DNA reads TGTGCCAGCTCACCGACAGGGATTGCCAAAAACATTCAGTACTTC. Its protein is CASSPTGIAKNIQYF.

This clone was detected a few times. This sequence joins TRBV19 and TRBJ1-2, with D unresolved. The CDR3 length is 10 residues. Looked up from germline, CDR1 is LNHDA and CDR2 is SQIVND (reference sequence). Deletions cut 10 bases from V and 8 bases from J, with 11 bases between. CDR3 nucleotide sequence: TGTGCCACCTTTGACGGAGGCTACACCTTC. Residues: CATFDGGYTF.

Concerning this clone itself: This specimen includes other DNA sequences encoding the same CDR3. The rearrangement joins TRBV28 to TRBJ2-2, with TRBD2 matching over 8 bases. Germline loops: CDR1 MDHEN, CDR2 SYDVKM. This CDR3 is 15 amino acids long. V dropped 3 bases and J dropped 0; count of bases not matched to a gene: 0. CDR3 DNA: TGTGCCAGCAGTTTCGGGGGGGCGAACACCGGGGAGCTGTTTTTT. This encodes CASSFGGANTGELFF.

J is TRBJ2-1 and V is TRBV6-5; 7 positions match TRBD2. There are 15 residues in the CDR3. V lost 4 bases to trimming and J lost 0 bases; unmatched junction nucleotides: 3. Looked up from germline, CDR1 is MNHEY and CDR2 is SVGAGI. CDR3 coding DNA: TGTGCCAGCAGTTGGGGCGGGAGCTCCTACAATGAGCAGTTCTTC. Encoded protein: CASSWGGSSYNEQFF.

This chain links TRBV5-1 with TRBJ2-2; D remains unclear. Trimming took 4 bases from V and 6 from J, leaving 13 bases between them. CDR1 and CDR2 from the germline V gene are SGHRS and YFSETQ. CDR3 length: 14 amino acids. The CDR3 DNA sequence: TGCGCCAGCAGCCCACCGGACGCGCCCGGGGAGCTGTTTTTT. This sequence encodes CASSPPDAPGELFF.

The chain links TRBV29-1 to TRBJ1-4; D remains ambiguous. From germline, CDR1 is SQVTM and CDR2 ANQGSEA. This CDR3 region has 14 residues. V dropped 4 bases and J dropped 4 bases, with 13 bases sitting between them. The CDR3 DNA reads as TGCAGCGTTGGCCCGGACGGGAATAATGAAAAACTGTTTTTT. This sequence encodes CSVGPDGNNEKLFF.

The V and J genes are TRBV14 and TRBJ2-3; D not resolved. Germline CDR1 is SGHDN and CDR2 is FVKESK. The CDR3 is 13 residues long. V gave up 4 bases and J gave up 2 bases, with 7 bases separating them. The CDR3 protein is CASSRSITDTQYF. Written as DNA, the CDR3 is TGTGCCAGCAGCCGCTCTATCACAGATACGCAGTATTTT.

V is TRBV2 and J is TRBJ1-5, with D uncertain. Germline-derived CDR1 and CDR2 are SNHLY and FYNNEI. V was trimmed by 7 bases and J by 1 base, leaving 5 bases between them. The CDR3 runs 12 residues. In DNA form, the CDR3 reads TGTGCCAGCAAAAGAAGCAATCAGCCCCAGCATTTT. Amino acid sequence: CASKRSNQPQHF. The full variable domain, in which reference TRBV2 and TRBJ1-5 provide the parts outside the CDR3, is EPEVTQTPSHQVTQMGQEVILRCVPISNHLYFYWYRQILGQKVEFLVSFYNNEISEKSEIFDDQFSVERPDGSNFTLKIRSTKLEDSAMYFCASKRSNQPQHFGDGTRLSIL.

The chain uses TRBV5-4 and TRBJ1-1; TRBD1 might be the D (5 bases). CDR3 length equals 14 residues. The V end lost 5 bases, the J end lost 5 bases, and 16 bases lay between the germline ends. Germline CDR1 is SGHNT and CDR2 is YYREEE (reference sequence). The CDR3 reads CASREAGSGTEAFF. CDR3 bases: TGTGCCAGCAGGGAGGCAGGGTCAGGAACTGAAGCTTTCTTT.

The chain couples TRBV7-9 to TRBJ2-5; 7 positions match TRBD2. Losses at the gene ends were 2 bases for V and 3 bases for J; bases not matched to a gene: 3. CDR1 and CDR2 (germline): SEHNR, FQNEAQ (reference sequence). The CDR3 runs to 14 residues. This CDR3 reads CASSLMAGEETQYF. CDR3 coding DNA: TGTGCCAGCAGCTTAATGGCGGGAGAAGAGACCCAGTACTTC.